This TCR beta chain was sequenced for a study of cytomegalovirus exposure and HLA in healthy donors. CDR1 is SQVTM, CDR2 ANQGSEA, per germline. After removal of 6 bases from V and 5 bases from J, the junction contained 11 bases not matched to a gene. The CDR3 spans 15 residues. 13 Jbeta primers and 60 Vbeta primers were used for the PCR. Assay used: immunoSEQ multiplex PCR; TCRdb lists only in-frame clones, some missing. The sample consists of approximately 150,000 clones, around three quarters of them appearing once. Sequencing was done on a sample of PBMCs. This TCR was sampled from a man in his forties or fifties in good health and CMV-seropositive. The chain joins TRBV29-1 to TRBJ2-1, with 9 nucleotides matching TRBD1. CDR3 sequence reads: CSVEEQGAINNEQFF. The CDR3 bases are TGCAGCGTCGAGGAACAGGGGGCAATAAACAATGAGCAGTTCTTC.